This T cell receptor (beta chain) was profiled in a study of cytomegalovirus exposure and HLA in healthy donors. This CDR3 has 15 residues. V was clipped by 5 bases and J by 4 bases; unmatched bases: 8. From germline, CDR1 is LNHDA and CDR2 SQIVND (reference sequence). With respect to this clone: Its antigen is currently unknown.

At sampling all donors were nominally healthy, likely with unrecorded immune exposures. Amplification used 60 Vbeta primers and 13 Jbeta primers. This table comes from immunoSEQ multiplex PCR, and its TCRdb copy is limited to in-frame clones, with some not included. The data show 95,000 to 100,000 clones, with 65% to 85% seen just once and roughly 19% held by the top ten. Study-level results: Analyzed later, association rates of TCRs varied across HLA loci, with DRB1 most and HLA-C fewest. More clonal expansion characterized HLA-associated TCR beta chains than equally common others in a later analysis.

The sample taken for sequencing was PBMCs. This clonotype was sampled from a woman aged 60-75 years in good health and CMV-seropositive. The chain recombines TRBV19 with TRBJ2-5, with 9 positions matching TRBD1. CDR3 sequence (DNA): TGTGCCAGTAGTTTCCACAGGGGGCCTCGAGAGACCCAGTACTTC. Protein: CASSFHRGPRETQYF.